These 20 T cell receptor beta chains were all obtained from the same sample, sequenced in a study of CD8+ T cells in alopecia areata (dated by TCRdb to the late 2010s). Cells from mouse cutaneous lymph nodes were pooled, stained for CD4, CD8alpha, NKG2D, NKG2ACE and other markers, and then sorted on a BD Influx. The library was prepared using the immunoSEQ multiplex PCR assay. RNA was extracted from all samples and reverse transcribed into cDNA, which served as template for TCR sequencing. As stored in TCRdb, this immuneACCESS dataset retains in-frame rearrangements with V and J assigned. A fraction of the clones does not appear; measured against another copy, unresolved V genes explain less than half of the discrepancy, and the remainder lacks a known reason. The table puts about 300,000 clones in this sample, none counted just once. The ten largest clonotypes hold 1.2% of the sample. Sequencing used CD4+ T cells sorted from a lymph node. All receptors derive from a C3H/HeJ mouse with alopecia areata. The MHC haplotype for this mouse line is H2-k.

This clone appeared many times. The gene names here belong to mouse. The read halts 4 residues ahead of the CDR3 end, with the missing end drawn from the germline J gene. The V call is TRBV1, the J call TRBJ2-1, with TRBD2 matching over 8 bases. This CDR3 has 14 residues. CDR1 is NSQYPW, CDR2 LRSPGD, per germline (reference sequence). Here the CDR3 reads CTCSADWGAAEQFF. CDR3 bases read: TGCACCTGCAGTGCAGACTGGGGGGCGGCT. The variable domain in full, with the rest retrieved from reference TRBV1 and TRBJ2-1, is VTLLEQNPRWRLVPRGQAVNLRCILKNSQYPWMSWYQQDLQKQLQWLFTLRSPGDKEVKSLPGADYLATRVTDTELRLQVANMSQGRTLYCTCSADWGAAEQFFGPGTRLTVL.

This clone was detected a few times. Gene and germline names: mouse. The CDR3 end lies 4 residues beyond the end of the read and is filled in from the germline J gene. V gene TRBV13-1 combines with J gene TRBJ2-5, with 8 bases lining up with TRBD2. Germline V lookup: CDR1 NSHNY, CDR2 SYGAGN. The CDR3 loop spans 14 amino acids. This CDR3 is CASSGLGGEDTQYF. CDR3 bases read: TGTGCCAGCAGTGGTCTGGGGGGAGAAGAC.

This clone was counted only a few times. Any gene name here is a mouse gene name. The read gets to within 4 residues of the CDR3 end, and the germline J gene fills in the rest. This chain connects TRBV13-1 to TRBJ2-2, with 13 bases that match TRBD2. Germline V CDR1 and CDR2: NSHNY, SYGAGN. The CDR3 is 15 amino acids. The J segment lost 5 bases and the V segment lost 6 bases, leaving 4 bases of the junction unmatched. CDR3 DNA (partial): TGTGCCAGCAACCCGGGACTGGGGGGGACCGGG. Its translation is CASNPGLGGTG. The complete CDR3 reads CASNPGLGGTGQLYF.

To note about this clone: Gene names refer to mouse genes. Read data end 4 residues before the CDR3 end; the end is taken from the germline J gene. The same CDR3 also results from other DNA sequences found in this sample. The chain joins TRBV5 to TRBJ2-7, with TRBD1 as a possible D gene (6 bases). Germline CDR1 and CDR2: LGHNA and YNLKQL (reference sequence). CDR3 size: 12 residues. The CDR3: CASSQDRYEQYF. CDR3 DNA (partial): TGTGCCAGCAGCCAGGACAGATAT.

This clone was seen only a few times. The gene names given are mouse names. The CDR3 is cut off 4 residues early in the read; its end comes from the germline J gene. The chain employs TRBV31 and TRBJ2-5; TRBD1 matches 8 bases. The CDR3 runs 13 residues. The V and J ends lost 5 bases and 0 bases, in that order; junction bases with no gene match: 1. The germline V gene encodes CDR1 GKSSPN and CDR2 SITVG. CDR3 DNA (partial): TGTGCCTGGGACAGGGGTAACCAAGAC. It is translated as CAWDRGNQD. The full-length CDR3 reads as CAWDRGNQDTQYF.

Notes on this clone: Mouse names are used for the genes. The read falls 3 residues short of the CDR3 end, and the missing part is taken from the germline J gene. This rearrangement joins TRBV13-3 to TRBJ1-6, with TRBD1 matching over 9 bases. Being an ORF, TRBJ1-6 has a function that is uncertain. The CDR3 is 14 amino acids. Germline V CDR1 and CDR2: NNHDY, SYVADS. Germline trimming cut 4 bases from V and 9 bases from J; bases unmatched to any gene: 5. The CDR3 spells CASSRQGQGSPLYF. CDR3 bases read: TGTGCCAGCAGTCGACAGGGACAGGGTTCGCCC.

This clone was counted at least ten times. Genes here carry mouse names. With the read ending 4 residues before the CDR3 end, the germline J gene is used to fill in that end. Additional DNA sequences in this sample encode the identical CDR3. The chain recombines TRBV19 with TRBJ1-2, with TRBD1 as a possible D gene (5 bases). CDR1 FNHDT and CDR2 SITEND come from the germline V gene (reference sequence). The CDR3 is made up of 13 amino acids. V lost 5 bases to trimming and J lost 0 bases, with 8 bases between them. The CDR3 reads CASRDNANSDYTF. Partial CDR3 DNA: TGTGCCAGCAGGGACAATGCAAACTCC. Variable domain in full (rest from reference TRBV19 and TRBJ1-2): GGIITQTPKFLIGQEGQKLTLKCQQNFNHDTMYWYRQDSGKGLRLIYYSITENDLQKGDLSEGYDASREKKSSFSLTVTSAQKNEMAVFLCASRDNANSDYTFGSGTRLLVI.

Points on this clone: Gene and germline names: mouse. The read ends 4 residues shy of where the CDR3 ends; the end is completed using the germline J gene. The rearrangement links TRBV1 to TRBJ2-7; D ambiguous. The germline V gene encodes CDR1 NSQYPW and CDR2 LRSPGD (reference sequence). The CDR3 is 10 amino acids. This CDR3 reads CTCSTYEQYF. Incomplete CDR3 DNA: TGCACCTGCAGTACATAT.

This clone was recorded a few times. Genes here carry mouse names. The read is 4 residues too short to cover the CDR3 end, so that end is filled in from the germline J gene. The chain joins TRBV19 to TRBJ2-4, with 10 bases aligning to TRBD2. Trimming cost V 5 bases and J 0 bases; bases outside gene matches: 9. Germline V gives CDR1 FNHDT, CDR2 SITEND (reference sequence). This CDR3 is built from 17 residues. CDR3 DNA, as far as it was read: TGTGCCAGCAGCAGGTCGGACTGGGGGACTAGTCAAAAC. Translation: CASSRSDWGTSQN. The CDR3 reads in full as CASSRSDWGTSQNTLYF.

About this clone itself: The gene symbols are mouse symbols. The DNA ends 4 residues before the CDR3 does, and the rest of the CDR3 is filled in from the germline J gene. J is TRBJ2-3 and V is TRBV17; D possibly corresponds to TRBD1 (6 bases). This CDR3 is built from 16 residues. In germline, CDR1 is MNHDT, CDR2 YYDKIL. Trimming cost V 7 bases and J 0 bases, with 17 bases left between them. The CDR3 DNA, read in part, is TGTGCTAGCAATCCCGCCGGGACAACTAGTGCAGAA. Its protein product is CASNPAGTTSAE. The whole CDR3 reads CASNPAGTTSAETLYF.

This clone has only a few counts. Germline and genes here are mouse. Read coverage stops 4 residues before the CDR3 terminus; the germline J gene supplies the remainder. The same CDR3 arises from other DNA sequences in this sample as well. V gene TRBV13-3 combines with J gene TRBJ2-4, with a weak D call TRBD1 (5 bases). The CDR3 length is 13 residues. The ends were cut back, 5 bases at V and 0 bases at J, with 7 bases in the middle. CDR1 and CDR2 (germline): NNHDY, SYVADS. CDR3 bases read: TGTGCCAGCAGGACAGTGAGTCAAAAC. It yields the protein CASRTVSQN. The whole CDR3 protein is CASRTVSQNTLYF.

Points on this clone: Gene labels here are mouse ones. The read falls 4 residues short of the CDR3 end, and the missing part is taken from the germline J gene. The chain joins TRBV14 to TRBJ2-5, with 9 bases identical to TRBD1. The J segment lost 2 bases and the V segment lost 5 bases, leaving 6 bases of the junction unmatched. This CDR3 has 15 amino acids. The V gene's germline CDR1 is SGHDT and CDR2 FRDEAV. The CDR3 bases that were read are TGTGCCAGCAGGCCACAGGGGGCGGGCCAAGAC. It specifies CASRPQGAGQD. In full, the CDR3 reads CASRPQGAGQDTQYF.

This clone was counted at least ten times. Mouse germline and gene names are used. The CDR3 extends 3 residues past the end of the read, so its final part is completed from the germline J gene. The identical CDR3 is also encoded by other nucleotide sequences in the sample. V and J are TRBV13-3 and TRBJ1-6, with D maybe TRBD1 (6 bases). TRBJ1-6 is flagged as an ORF with uncertain function. The CDR3 extends over 13 amino acids. The germline V and J ends were trimmed by 5 bases and 4 bases, with 7 bases remaining between them. Germline V gives CDR1 NNHDY, CDR2 SYVADS. The part of the CDR3 DNA that was read is TGTGCCAGCAGGGACAGTTATAATTCGCCC. Protein product: CASRDSYNSP. The CDR3, in full, reads CASRDSYNSPLYF.

Concerning this clone: Mouse names are used for the genes. The CDR3 extends 4 residues past the end of the read, so its final part is completed from the germline J gene. The same CDR3 arises from other DNA sequences in this sample as well. The V and J genes are TRBV5 and TRBJ2-5; 11 nucleotides align to TRBD1. Germline V lookup: CDR1 LGHNA, CDR2 YNLKQL (reference sequence). This CDR3 is built from 15 residues. CDR3 DNA (partial): TGTGCCAGCAGCCAAGATCGGGACAGGGGGGAC. It yields the protein CASSQDRDRGD. The full-length CDR3 reads as CASSQDRDRGDTQYF.

Notes on this clone: Gene names and germline refer to mouse. The CDR3 extends 4 residues past the end of the read, so its final part is completed from the germline J gene. The V and J genes are TRBV5 and TRBJ2-5; D uncertain. V shed 0 bases and J shed 0 bases, with 7 bases lying between them. The CDR3 has 15 residues. CDR1 is LGHNA and CDR2 is YNLKQL in the germline V gene (reference sequence). The CDR3: CASSQEPANQDTQYF. The DNA read from the CDR3 is TGTGCCAGCAGCCAAGAACCAGCGAACCAAGAC.

This clone was counted many times. Mouse gene names and germline throughout. The read stops 4 residues short of the end of the CDR3; the missing end is completed from the germline J gene. Other DNA sequences in the same sample also yield this CDR3. The gene calls are TRBV31 and TRBJ1-2; TRBD1 is a possible D gene (5 bases). V was cut by 0 bases and J by 0 bases, with 8 bases left in between. The germline V gene has CDR1 GKSSPN and CDR2 SITVG. CDR3 length: 14 residues. CDR3 DNA (partial): TGTGCCTGGAGTCTACGGGGGGCAAACTCC. Its protein is CAWSLRGANS. The whole CDR3 is CAWSLRGANSDYTF. The entire variable domain, with the rest obtained from reference TRBV31 and TRBJ1-2, is as follows: AQTIHQWPVAEIKAVGSPLSLGCTIKGKSSPNLYWYWQATGGTLQQLFYSITVGQVESVVQLNLSASRPKDDQFILSTEKLLLSHSGFYLCAWSLRGANSDYTFGSGTRLLVI.

This clone was counted a few times. Mouse gene names apply. The sequence runs out 4 residues before the end of the CDR3; the remainder is reconstructed from the germline J gene. V and J are TRBV1 and TRBJ2-1; 8 bases match TRBD1. The length of the CDR3 is 13 residues. V gave up 5 bases and J gave up 5 bases; unmatched junction bases: 2. Germline CDR1 NSQYPW, CDR2 LRSPGD (reference sequence). The DNA read from the CDR3 is TGCACCTGCAGTCTGACAGGGGATGCT. This codes for CTCSLTGDA. From start to end, the CDR3 is CTCSLTGDAEQFF.

This clone appeared a few times. Here the gene names and germline are mouse. The DNA ends 4 residues before the CDR3 does, and the rest of the CDR3 is filled in from the germline J gene. This chain uses TRBV13-2 with TRBJ2-1; 7 bases align to TRBD1. The V and J ends lost 5 bases and 1 base, in that order; junction bases with no gene match: 3. The CDR3 spans 14 residues. CDR1 and CDR2 (germline): NNHNN, SYGAGS (reference sequence). CDR3 protein: CASGHRGNYAEQFF. The DNA read from the CDR3 is TGTGCCAGCGGCCACAGGGGAAACTATGCT.

Of note for this clone: Gene labels here are mouse ones. The read terminates 4 residues ahead of where the CDR3 ends, so the germline J gene completes it. The rearrangement joins TRBV5 to TRBJ2-1, with TRBD2 matching 10 bases. J gave up 2 bases and V 0 bases, and 4 bases lay outside the gene matches. The CDR3 runs 17 residues. Germline CDR1 reads LGHNA; CDR2 reads YNLKQL (reference sequence). The CDR3 sequence: CASSQDRLGGHYAEQFF. CDR3 DNA (partial): TGTGCCAGCAGCCAAGATCGGCTGGGGGGGCACTATGCT.

This clone was counted only a few times. Germline and genes here are mouse. The observed sequence ends 4 residues before the CDR3 terminus, with the missing tail filled in from the germline J gene. This chain joins TRBV5 and TRBJ2-5; 10 bases line up with TRBD2. Germline values: CDR1 LGHNA, CDR2 YNLKQL (reference sequence). This CDR3 comprises 16 residues. The sequenced part of the CDR3 DNA is TGTGCCAGCAGCCAGCCAGGGACTGGGGAAACGGAC. This sequence encodes CASSQPGTGETD. The entire CDR3 sequence reads CASSQPGTGETDTQYF.